The source of this T cell receptor (beta chain) is a study of blood T cell repertoires in COVID-19 (TCRdb year 2020). As for the study more broadly: Samples from collaborators originated in the United States, Italy and Spain and spanned both the acute and convalescent phases of COVID-19. The prospective study material was composed of cDNA or gDNA derived from T cells, B-cell-depleted T cells, or PBMCs. The samples were drawn from two sources: the first 160 participants of the ongoing ImmuneRACE study, and approximately 1,300 subjects contributed by 6 global collaborators. A freely available public database, intended as a resource for researchers studying the immune response to SARS-CoV-2, is where the repertoires were released. Deeply sampled blood TCRbeta repertoires from subjects exposed to, actively infected with, or recovered from COVID-19 were included in the dataset. HLA class I and class II types, where available, came from metadata supplied by the sample provider rather than from assay-based typing. A de-identified subject ID, COVID-19 status, age in years and sex were almost always included in the sample metadata. Summary of the overall study and its limitations: The quantity of clinical and demographic metadata differed by source and by participant and was supplied without curation.

The collaborating institutions used their own protocols to collect whole blood in K2EDTA tubes. For TCRbeta analysis, collaborator samples were shipped as frozen whole blood, as isolated PBMCs, or as DNA extracted from either sample type. TCRbeta CDR3 regions were amplified from genomic DNA by means of the immunoSEQ Assay, a bias-controlled multiplex PCR. On the authors' methods: Nucleated cell counts per sample were estimated from amplification of reference gene primers within the assay. Sequence reads were collapsed and filtered to measure the absolute abundance of every unique TCRbeta CDR3 rearrangement. For each sample, productive Simpson clonality was calculated by taking the square root of Simpson's diversity index across productive rearrangements. TCRdb's version of the immuneACCESS table is confined to in-frame rearrangements and falls short of the full clone set. An unresolved V gene accounts for under half of the shortfall where checked; the remainder is of unknown origin. V and J calls and clone size are given by that table; D and trimming were obtained from the DNA. This sample comprises 90,000 to 100,000 clones, 80% to 85% of them detected only once. The ten largest make up around 2% of the sample.

This clone has a handful of counts. Its antigen remains undetermined. One base away there is no much larger clone; base qualities are not given. The same CDR3 arises from other DNA sequences in this sample as well. CDR1 and CDR2, per the germline V gene, are SGHAT and FQNNGV. V is cut back by 5 bases and J by 0 bases, with 1 base in the junction unmatched. The CDR3 has 14 amino acids, counting the end cysteine and phenylalanine. The sequence is cut down to CDR3 DNA, 42 bases in frame from base 1. This TCR was recovered from a man between 65 and 80 years old with active or convalescent COVID-19. The sequenced material came from peripheral blood. Recombination connected TRBV11-2 to TRBJ1-3; 7 central bases correspond to TRBD1. In nucleotides, the sequence is TGTGCCAGCAGCCCAGGGGGCTCTGGAAACACCATATATTTT. Translated, this is CASSPGGSGNTIYF.